The rows below give T cell receptor beta chains drawn from one sample of a study of blood T cell repertoires in COVID-19. The method was immunoSEQ multiplex PCR; TCRdb's version includes in-frame clones alone and lacks a portion of them. The table lists 180,000 or so clones, about 78% of them singletons. The sequenced sample consisted of peripheral blood. The origin of the receptors is a woman in her 50s with active or convalescent COVID-19. CDR3s include the opening cysteine and the closing phenylalanine or tryptophan. D genes are given only for firm matches. Not every row has a clone size; where given, it reads once, few, many or a size class.

j_call: TRBJ2-1
d_call: -
clone_size: -
v_call: TRBV28
cdr3_aa: CASRTVNEQFF
cdr3_nt: TGTGCCAGCCGGACTGTAAATGAGCAGTTCTTC

j_call: TRBJ2-5
d_call: TRBD2
clone_size: once
v_call: TRBV2
cdr3_aa: CASSSGLAGFQETQYF
cdr3_nt: TGTGCCAGCAGTTCTGGACTAGCGGGGTTCCAAGAGACCCAGTACTTC

j_call: TRBJ2-2
d_call: -
clone_size: few
v_call: TRBV11-2
cdr3_aa: CASSQTVGTGELFF
cdr3_nt: TGTGCCAGCAGCCAGACAGTAGGGACCGGGGAGCTGTTTTTT

j_call: TRBJ2-7
d_call: -
clone_size: -
v_call: TRBV7-2
cdr3_aa: CASSLGLGGATYEQYF
cdr3_nt: TGTGCCAGCAGCTTAGGACTAGGCGGCGCCACCTACGAGCAGTACTTC

j_call: TRBJ1-6
d_call: TRBD1
clone_size: -
v_call: TRBV18
cdr3_aa: CASSKDREHSPLHF
cdr3_nt: TGTGCCAGCTCTAAGGACAGGGAGCATTCACCCCTCCACTTT

j_call: TRBJ2-1
d_call: TRBD2
clone_size: -
v_call: TRBV6-2/TRBV6-3
cdr3_aa: CASSYSALAGSGYNEQFF
cdr3_nt: TGTGCCAGCAGTTACTCGGCGTTAGCGGGATCGGGGTACAATGAGCAGTTCTTC

j_call: TRBJ1-4
d_call: -
clone_size: few
v_call: TRBV19
cdr3_aa: CASREQDTTNEKLFF
cdr3_nt: TGTGCCAGTAGGGAGCAGGACACAACTAATGAAAAACTGTTTTTT

j_call: TRBJ1-2
d_call: TRBD1
clone_size: -
v_call: TRBV4-2
cdr3_aa: CASSQEVGQADYGYTF
cdr3_nt: TGTGCCAGCAGCCAAGAGGTGGGACAGGCGGACTATGGCTACACCTTC

j_call: TRBJ2-1
d_call: TRBD2
clone_size: -
v_call: TRBV9
cdr3_aa: CASSPAGGSYNEQFF
cdr3_nt: TGTGCCAGCAGCCCTGCGGGAGGGTCTTACAATGAGCAGTTCTTC

j_call: TRBJ2-5
d_call: -
clone_size: -
v_call: TRBV2
cdr3_aa: CASGERRQETQYF
cdr3_nt: TGTGCCAGCGGAGAGCGCCGCCAAGAGACCCAGTACTTC

j_call: TRBJ2-3
d_call: -
clone_size: few
v_call: TRBV2
cdr3_aa: CASSGDISTDTQYF
cdr3_nt: TGTGCCAGCAGTGGGGACATCTCCACAGATACGCAGTATTTT

j_call: TRBJ1-4
d_call: TRBD1
clone_size: few
v_call: TRBV11-2
cdr3_aa: CASSALTGFREKLFF
cdr3_nt: TGTGCCAGCAGCGCCCTGACAGGGTTCAGGGAAAAACTGTTTTTT

j_call: TRBJ1-1
d_call: -
clone_size: -
v_call: TRBV10-3
cdr3_aa: CAISESTRKNTEAFF
cdr3_nt: TGTGCCATCAGTGAGTCTACTCGTAAGAACACTGAAGCTTTCTTT

j_call: TRBJ2-3
d_call: TRBD1
clone_size: -
v_call: TRBV6-5
cdr3_aa: CASRGQGTDTQYF
cdr3_nt: TGTGCCAGCAGGGGACAGGGCACAGATACGCAGTATTTT

j_call: TRBJ2-3
d_call: TRBD1
clone_size: -
v_call: TRBV7-3
cdr3_aa: CASSPQGAPDTQYF
cdr3_nt: TGTGCCAGCAGCCCTCAGGGGGCCCCAGATACGCAGTATTTT

j_call: TRBJ2-1
d_call: TRBD2
clone_size: -
v_call: TRBV13
cdr3_aa: CASSLVGLAGGPDEQFF
cdr3_nt: TGTGCCAGCAGCTTAGTGGGACTAGCGGGGGGGCCCGATGAGCAGTTCTTC

j_call: TRBJ2-3
d_call: -
clone_size: -
v_call: TRBV29-1
cdr3_aa: CSVRDIRTDTQYF
cdr3_nt: TGCAGCGTCCGGGACATTCGCACAGATACGCAGTATTTT

j_call: TRBJ2-2
d_call: -
clone_size: -
v_call: TRBV6-5
cdr3_aa: CASRGMLNTGELFF
cdr3_nt: TGTGCCAGCCGCGGGATGCTGAACACCGGGGAGCTGTTTTTT

j_call: TRBJ2-3
d_call: TRBD2
clone_size: -
v_call: TRBV11-2
cdr3_aa: CASSLGTSGRSTDTQYF
cdr3_nt: TGTGCCAGCAGCTTAGGGACTAGCGGGAGAAGCACAGATACGCAGTATTTT

j_call: TRBJ2-5
d_call: -
clone_size: -
v_call: TRBV29-1
cdr3_aa: CSVSREETQYF
cdr3_nt: TGCAGCGTTAGCAGGGAAGAGACCCAGTACTTC

j_call: TRBJ1-1
d_call: -
clone_size: -
v_call: TRBV7-2
cdr3_aa: CASSLEISRGGTEAFF
cdr3_nt: TGTGCCAGCAGCTTAGAAATAAGCAGGGGAGGGACTGAAGCTTTCTTT

j_call: TRBJ2-1
d_call: -
clone_size: once
v_call: TRBV7-9
cdr3_aa: CASSLMWGEDEQFF
cdr3_nt: TGTGCCAGCAGCTTAATGTGGGGGGAGGATGAGCAGTTCTTC

j_call: TRBJ1-5
d_call: -
clone_size: -
v_call: TRBV5-1
cdr3_aa: CASREASNQPQHF
cdr3_nt: TGCGCCAGCAGGGAGGCTAGCAATCAGCCCCAGCATTTT

j_call: TRBJ1-1
d_call: -
clone_size: -
v_call: TRBV3-1/TRBV3-2
cdr3_aa: CASSPRGSWTEAFF
cdr3_nt: TGTGCCAGCAGCCCGAGGGGGAGTTGGACTGAAGCTTTCTTT

j_call: TRBJ2-1
d_call: -
clone_size: -
v_call: TRBV3-1/TRBV3-2
cdr3_aa: CASSRGYGAEQFF
cdr3_nt: TGTGCCAGCAGCCGAGGCTATGGCGCTGAGCAGTTCTTC

j_call: TRBJ2-1
d_call: TRBD2
clone_size: -
v_call: TRBV5-1
cdr3_aa: CASSLLTSGRGNEQFF
cdr3_nt: TGCGCCAGCAGCTTGCTAACTAGCGGGAGAGGAAATGAGCAGTTCTTC

j_call: TRBJ2-7
d_call: TRBD1
clone_size: -
v_call: TRBV29-1
cdr3_aa: CSVRTGGGEQYF
cdr3_nt: TGCAGCGTTCGCACAGGGGGAGGCGAGCAGTACTTC

j_call: TRBJ2-3
d_call: TRBD2
clone_size: -
v_call: TRBV19
cdr3_aa: CASMGLADTQYF
cdr3_nt: TGTGCCAGTATGGGACTAGCGGATACGCAGTATTTT

j_call: TRBJ1-2
d_call: TRBD1
clone_size: -
v_call: TRBV27
cdr3_aa: CASSQKPNRQGGIGYTF
cdr3_nt: TGTGCCAGCAGCCAAAAGCCGAATCGACAGGGGGGGATTGGCTACACCTTC

j_call: TRBJ1-2
d_call: -
clone_size: -
v_call: TRBV7-9
cdr3_aa: CASSLAGGNGYGYTF
cdr3_nt: TGTGCCAGCAGCTTAGCGGGGGGAAACGGCTATGGCTACACCTTC

j_call: TRBJ2-2
d_call: -
clone_size: -
v_call: TRBV2
cdr3_aa: CASSERRPGTGELFF
cdr3_nt: TGTGCCAGCAGCGAACGCCGGCCGGGCACCGGGGAGCTGTTTTTT

j_call: TRBJ1-2
d_call: -
clone_size: -
v_call: TRBV28
cdr3_aa: CASSLQGNYGYTF
cdr3_nt: TGTGCCAGCAGTTTACAGGGTAACTATGGCTACACCTTC

j_call: TRBJ1-1
d_call: -
clone_size: -
v_call: TRBV25-1
cdr3_aa: CASSKTGDSNTEAFF
cdr3_nt: TGTGCCAGCAGTAAAACCGGGGACTCCAACACTGAAGCTTTCTTT

j_call: TRBJ1-6
d_call: -
clone_size: few
v_call: TRBV11-3
cdr3_aa: CASSTGLNSPLHF
cdr3_nt: TGTGCCAGCAGTACTGGACTCAATTCACCCCTCCACTTT

j_call: TRBJ2-3
d_call: -
clone_size: -
v_call: TRBV28
cdr3_aa: CASHPRDMKYTQYF
cdr3_nt: TGTGCCAGCCATCCCCGGGACATGAAGTATACGCAGTATTTT